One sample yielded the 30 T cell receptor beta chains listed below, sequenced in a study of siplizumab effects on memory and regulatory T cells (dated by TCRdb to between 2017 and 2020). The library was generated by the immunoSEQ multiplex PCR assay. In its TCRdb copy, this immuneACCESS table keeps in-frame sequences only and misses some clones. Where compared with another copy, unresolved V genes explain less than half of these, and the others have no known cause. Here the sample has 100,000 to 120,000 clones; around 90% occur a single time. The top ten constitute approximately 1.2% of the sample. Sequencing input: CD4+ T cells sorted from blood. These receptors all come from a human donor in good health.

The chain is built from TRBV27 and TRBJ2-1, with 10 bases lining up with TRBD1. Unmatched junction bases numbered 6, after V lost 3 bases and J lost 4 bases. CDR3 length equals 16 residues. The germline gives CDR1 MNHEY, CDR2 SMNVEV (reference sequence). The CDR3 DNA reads TGTGCCAGCAGTTTGCGAGTGGGACAGGGGTACAATGAGCAGTTCTTC. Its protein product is CASSLRVGQGYNEQFF.

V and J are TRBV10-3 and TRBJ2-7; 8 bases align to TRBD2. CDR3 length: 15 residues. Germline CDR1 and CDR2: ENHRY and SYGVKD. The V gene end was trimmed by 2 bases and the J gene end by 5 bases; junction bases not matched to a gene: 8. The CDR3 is CAISEPSGRGDEQYF. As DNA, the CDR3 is TGTGCCATCAGTGAGCCCAGCGGGAGAGGGGACGAGCAGTACTTC.

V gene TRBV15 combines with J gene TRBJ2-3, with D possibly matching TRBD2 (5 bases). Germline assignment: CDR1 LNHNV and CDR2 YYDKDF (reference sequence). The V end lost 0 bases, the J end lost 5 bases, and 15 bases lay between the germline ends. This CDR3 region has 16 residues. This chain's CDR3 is CATSRDDPGSGDTQYF. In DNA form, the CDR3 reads TGTGCCACCAGCAGAGACGACCCTGGGAGCGGAGATACGCAGTATTTT.

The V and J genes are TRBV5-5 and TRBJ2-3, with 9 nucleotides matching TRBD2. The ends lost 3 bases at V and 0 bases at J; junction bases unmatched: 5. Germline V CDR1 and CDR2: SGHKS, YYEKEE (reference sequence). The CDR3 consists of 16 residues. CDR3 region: CASSYGAGGSTDTQYF. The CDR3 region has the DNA TGTGCCAGCAGCTATGGAGCGGGAGGTAGCACAGATACGCAGTATTTT.

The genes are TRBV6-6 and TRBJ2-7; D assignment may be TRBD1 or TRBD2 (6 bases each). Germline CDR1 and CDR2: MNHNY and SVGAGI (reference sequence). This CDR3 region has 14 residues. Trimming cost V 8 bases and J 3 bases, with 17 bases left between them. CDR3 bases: TGTGCCAGCGGGGGGAAAGGGGGACTCTACGAGCAGTACTTC. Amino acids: CASGGKGGLYEQYF.

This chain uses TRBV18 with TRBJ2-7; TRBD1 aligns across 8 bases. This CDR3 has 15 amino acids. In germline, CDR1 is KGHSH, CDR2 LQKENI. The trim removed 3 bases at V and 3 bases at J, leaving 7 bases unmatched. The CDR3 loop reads CASSPGQGAIYEQYF. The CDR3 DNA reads TGTGCCAGCTCACCCGGGCAGGGGGCAATCTACGAGCAGTACTTC. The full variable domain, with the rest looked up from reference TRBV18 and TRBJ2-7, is NAGVMQNPRHLVRRRGQEARLRCSPMKGHSHVYWYRQLPEEGLKFMVYLQKENIIDESGMPKERFSAEFPKEGPSILRIQQVVRGDSAAYFCASSPGQGAIYEQYFGPGTRLTVT.

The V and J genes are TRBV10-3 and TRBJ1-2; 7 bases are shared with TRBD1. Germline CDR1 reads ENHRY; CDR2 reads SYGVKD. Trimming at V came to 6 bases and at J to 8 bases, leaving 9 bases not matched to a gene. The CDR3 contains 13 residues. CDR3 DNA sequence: TGTGCCATCAGATGGACAGGCCGTGACGGCTACACCTTC. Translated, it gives CAIRWTGRDGYTF.

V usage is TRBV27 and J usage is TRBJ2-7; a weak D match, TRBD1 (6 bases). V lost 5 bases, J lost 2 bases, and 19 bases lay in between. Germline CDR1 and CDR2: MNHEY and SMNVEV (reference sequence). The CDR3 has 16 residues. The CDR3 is CASSLYFSDSTYEQYF. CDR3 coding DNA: TGTGCCAGCAGTCTTTACTTCTCGGACAGTACCTACGAGCAGTACTTC.

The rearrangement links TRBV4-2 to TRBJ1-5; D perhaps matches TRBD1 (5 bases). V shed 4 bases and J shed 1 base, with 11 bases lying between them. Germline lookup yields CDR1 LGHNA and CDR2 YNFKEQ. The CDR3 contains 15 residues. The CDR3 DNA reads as TGTGCCAGCAGCCCATTCCGGGACAGCAATCAGCCCCAGCATTTT. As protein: CASSPFRDSNQPQHF.

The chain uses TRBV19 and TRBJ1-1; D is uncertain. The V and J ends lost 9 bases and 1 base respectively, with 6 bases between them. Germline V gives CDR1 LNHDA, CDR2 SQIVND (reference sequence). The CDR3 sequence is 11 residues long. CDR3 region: CASQENTEAFF. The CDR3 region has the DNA TGTGCCAGCCAAGAGAACACTGAAGCTTTCTTT.

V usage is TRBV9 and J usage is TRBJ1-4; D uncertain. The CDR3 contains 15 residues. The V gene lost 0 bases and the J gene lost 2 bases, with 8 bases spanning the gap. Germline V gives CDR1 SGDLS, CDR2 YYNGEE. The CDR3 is CASSVGGITNEKLFF. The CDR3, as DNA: TGTGCCAGCAGCGTAGGGGGAATTACTAATGAAAAACTGTTTTTT.

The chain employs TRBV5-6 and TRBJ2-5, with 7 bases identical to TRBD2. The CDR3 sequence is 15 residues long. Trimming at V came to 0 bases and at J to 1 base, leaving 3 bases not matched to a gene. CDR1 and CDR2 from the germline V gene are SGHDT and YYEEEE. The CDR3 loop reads CASSLVASGQETQYF. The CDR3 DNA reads TGTGCCAGCAGCTTGGTGGCTAGCGGCCAAGAGACCCAGTACTTC.

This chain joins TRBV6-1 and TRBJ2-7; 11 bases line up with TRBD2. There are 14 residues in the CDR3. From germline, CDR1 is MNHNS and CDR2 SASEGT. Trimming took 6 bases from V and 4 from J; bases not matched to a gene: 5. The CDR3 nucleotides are TGTGCCAGCAGACCCGGACTAGCGGGTTACGAGCAGTACTTC. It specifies CASRPGLAGYEQYF.

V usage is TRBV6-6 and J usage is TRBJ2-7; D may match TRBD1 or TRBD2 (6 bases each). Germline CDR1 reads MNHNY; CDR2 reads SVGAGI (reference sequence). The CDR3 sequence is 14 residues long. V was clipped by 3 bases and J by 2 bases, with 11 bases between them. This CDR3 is CASSYLRGPYEQYF. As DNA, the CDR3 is TGTGCCAGCAGTTATCTTCGGGGGCCCTACGAGCAGTACTTC.

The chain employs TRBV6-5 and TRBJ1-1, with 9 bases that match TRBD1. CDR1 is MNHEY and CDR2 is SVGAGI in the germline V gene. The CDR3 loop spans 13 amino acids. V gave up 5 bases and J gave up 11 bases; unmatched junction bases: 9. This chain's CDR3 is CASSVGTGIGAFF. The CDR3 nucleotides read TGTGCCAGCAGTGTGGGGACAGGGATTGGGGCTTTCTTT.

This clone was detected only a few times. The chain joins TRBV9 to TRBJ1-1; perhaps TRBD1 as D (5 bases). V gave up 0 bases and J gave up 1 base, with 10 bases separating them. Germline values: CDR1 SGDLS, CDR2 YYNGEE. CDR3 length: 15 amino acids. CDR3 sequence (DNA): TGTGCCAGCAGCGTAGTAACAGGTGGGAACACTGAAGCTTTCTTT. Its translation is CASSVVTGGNTEAFF.

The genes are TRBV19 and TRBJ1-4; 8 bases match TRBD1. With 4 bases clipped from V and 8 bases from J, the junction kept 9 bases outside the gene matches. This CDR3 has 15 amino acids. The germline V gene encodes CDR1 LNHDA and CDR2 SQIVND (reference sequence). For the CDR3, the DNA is TGTGCCAGTAGTACCTACCGGGACAGGTCCGAAAAACTGTTTTTT. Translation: CASSTYRDRSEKLFF.

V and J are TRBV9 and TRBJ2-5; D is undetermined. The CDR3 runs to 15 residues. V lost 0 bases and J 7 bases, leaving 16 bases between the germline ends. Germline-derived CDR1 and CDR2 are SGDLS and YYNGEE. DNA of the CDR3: TGTGCCAGCAGCGTAGGGCAGGACCTGTATGGGACCCAGTACTTC. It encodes CASSVGQDLYGTQYF. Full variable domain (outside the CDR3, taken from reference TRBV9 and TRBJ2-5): DSGVTQTPKHLITATGQRVTLRCSPRSGDLSVYWYQQSLDQGLQFLIQYYNGEERAKGNILERFSAQQFPDLHSELNLSSLELGDSALYFCASSVGQDLYGTQYFGPGTRLLVL.

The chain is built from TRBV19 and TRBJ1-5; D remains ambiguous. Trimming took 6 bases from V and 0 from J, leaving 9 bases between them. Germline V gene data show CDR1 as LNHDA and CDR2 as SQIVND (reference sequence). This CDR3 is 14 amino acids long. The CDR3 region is CASRTEASNQPQHF. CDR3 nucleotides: TGTGCCAGTAGAACAGAGGCTAGCAATCAGCCCCAGCATTTT.

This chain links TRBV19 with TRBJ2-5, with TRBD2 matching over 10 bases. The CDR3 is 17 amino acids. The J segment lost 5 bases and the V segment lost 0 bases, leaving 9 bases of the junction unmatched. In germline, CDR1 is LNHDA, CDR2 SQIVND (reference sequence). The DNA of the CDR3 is TGTGCCAGTAGTATAGAAAAAGGTAGCGGGAGGAGGGAGACCCAGTACTTC. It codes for CASSIEKGSGRRETQYF.

The CDR3 bases are TGCGCCAGCAGCTTGGAGGCAGGGACCTCCTACGAGCAGTACTTC. Its protein is CASSLEAGTSYEQYF. V is TRBV5-1 and J is TRBJ2-7; D may be TRBD1 or TRBD2 (5 bases each). Germline lookup yields CDR1 SGHRS and CDR2 YFSETQ. Deletions cut 0 bases from V and 0 bases from J, with 10 bases between. The CDR3 has 15 amino acids. The whole variable domain, remainder taken from reference TRBV5-1 and TRBJ2-7, is KAGVTQTPRYLIKTRGQQVTLSCSPISGHRSVSWYQQTPGQGLQFLFEYFSETQRNKGNFPGRFSGRQFSNSRSEMNVSTLELGDSALYLCASSLEAGTSYEQYFGPGTRLTVT.

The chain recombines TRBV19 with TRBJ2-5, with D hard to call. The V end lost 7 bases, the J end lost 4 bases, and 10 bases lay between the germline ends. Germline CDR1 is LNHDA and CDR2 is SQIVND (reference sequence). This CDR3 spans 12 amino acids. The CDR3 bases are TGTGCCAGTAACAATGGTAGAGAGACCCAGTACTTC. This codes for CASNNGRETQYF.

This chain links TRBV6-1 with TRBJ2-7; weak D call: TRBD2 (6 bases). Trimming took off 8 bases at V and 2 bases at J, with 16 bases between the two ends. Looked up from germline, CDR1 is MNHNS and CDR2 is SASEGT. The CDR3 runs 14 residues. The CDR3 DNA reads TGTGCCAGCTTGGGCGGGACCGTAACCTACGAGCAGTACTTC. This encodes CASLGGTVTYEQYF.

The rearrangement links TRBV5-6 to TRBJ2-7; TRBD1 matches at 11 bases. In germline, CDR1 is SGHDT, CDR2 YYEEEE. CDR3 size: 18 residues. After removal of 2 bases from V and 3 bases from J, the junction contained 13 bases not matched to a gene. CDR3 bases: TGTGCCAGCAGCTTCCTAGTTGGGACAGGGGGGTTTGTCTACGAGCAGTACTTC. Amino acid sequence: CASSFLVGTGGFVYEQYF. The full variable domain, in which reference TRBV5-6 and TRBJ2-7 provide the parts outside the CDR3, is DAGVTQSPTHLIKTRGQQVTLRCSPKSGHDTVSWYQQALGQGPQFIFQYYEEEERQRGNFPDRFSGHQFPNYSSELNVNALLLGDSALYLCASSFLVGTGGFVYEQYFGPGTRLTVT.

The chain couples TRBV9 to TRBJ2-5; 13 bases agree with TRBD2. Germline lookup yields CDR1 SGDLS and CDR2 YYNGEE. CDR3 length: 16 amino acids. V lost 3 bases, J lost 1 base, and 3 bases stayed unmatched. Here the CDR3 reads CASSAGTSGIQETQYF. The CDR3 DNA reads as TGTGCCAGCAGCGCCGGGACTAGCGGGATCCAAGAGACCCAGTACTTC.

CDR3 sequence reads: CASSPRIGDEQYF. The CDR3 DNA reads as TGTGCCAGCTCACCACGGATTGGGGACGAGCAGTACTTC. The chain carries TRBV18 and TRBJ2-7; D gene uncertain. From germline, CDR1 is KGHSH and CDR2 LQKENI. The CDR3 is made up of 13 amino acids. V shed 1 base and J shed 5 bases, with 9 bases lying between them.

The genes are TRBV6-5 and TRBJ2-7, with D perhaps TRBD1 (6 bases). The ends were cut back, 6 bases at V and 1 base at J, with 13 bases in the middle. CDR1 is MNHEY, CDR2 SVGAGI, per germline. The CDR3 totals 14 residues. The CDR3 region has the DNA TGTGCCAGCAGATCAAGACAGGAATCCTACGAGCAGTACTTC. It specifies CASRSRQESYEQYF.

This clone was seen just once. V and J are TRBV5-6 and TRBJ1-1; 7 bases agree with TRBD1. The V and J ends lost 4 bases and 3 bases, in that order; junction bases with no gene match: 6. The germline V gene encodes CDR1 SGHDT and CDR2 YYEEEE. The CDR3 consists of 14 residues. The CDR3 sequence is CASSRGLRYTEAFF. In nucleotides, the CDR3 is TGTGCCAGCAGCAGGGGGCTTAGATACACTGAAGCTTTCTTT.

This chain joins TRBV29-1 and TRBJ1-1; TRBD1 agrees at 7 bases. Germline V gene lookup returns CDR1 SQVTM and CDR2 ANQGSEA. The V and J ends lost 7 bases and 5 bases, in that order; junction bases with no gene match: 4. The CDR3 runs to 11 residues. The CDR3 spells CSGIQGTEAFF. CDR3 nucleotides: TGCAGCGGTATACAGGGGACTGAAGCTTTCTTT.

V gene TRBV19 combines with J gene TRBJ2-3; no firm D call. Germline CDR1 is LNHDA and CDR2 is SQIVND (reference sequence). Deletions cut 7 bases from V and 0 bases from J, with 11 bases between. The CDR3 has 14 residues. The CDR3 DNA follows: TGTGCCAGTAAAGTGTCGATAAGCACAGATACGCAGTATTTT. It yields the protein CASKVSISTDTQYF.